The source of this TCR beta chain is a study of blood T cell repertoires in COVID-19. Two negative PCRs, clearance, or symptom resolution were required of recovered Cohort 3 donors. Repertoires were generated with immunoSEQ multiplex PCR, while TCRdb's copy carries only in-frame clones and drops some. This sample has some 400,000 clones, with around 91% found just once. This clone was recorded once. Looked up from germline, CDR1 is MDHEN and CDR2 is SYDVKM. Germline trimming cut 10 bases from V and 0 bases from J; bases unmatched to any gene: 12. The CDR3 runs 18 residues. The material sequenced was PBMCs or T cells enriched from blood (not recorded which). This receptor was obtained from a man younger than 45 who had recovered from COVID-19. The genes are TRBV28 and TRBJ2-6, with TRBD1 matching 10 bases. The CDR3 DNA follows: TGTGCCACCGTAAAGGGGGACAGGGGAAGCTCTGGGGCCAACGTCCTGACTTTC. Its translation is CATVKGDRGSSGANVLTF.